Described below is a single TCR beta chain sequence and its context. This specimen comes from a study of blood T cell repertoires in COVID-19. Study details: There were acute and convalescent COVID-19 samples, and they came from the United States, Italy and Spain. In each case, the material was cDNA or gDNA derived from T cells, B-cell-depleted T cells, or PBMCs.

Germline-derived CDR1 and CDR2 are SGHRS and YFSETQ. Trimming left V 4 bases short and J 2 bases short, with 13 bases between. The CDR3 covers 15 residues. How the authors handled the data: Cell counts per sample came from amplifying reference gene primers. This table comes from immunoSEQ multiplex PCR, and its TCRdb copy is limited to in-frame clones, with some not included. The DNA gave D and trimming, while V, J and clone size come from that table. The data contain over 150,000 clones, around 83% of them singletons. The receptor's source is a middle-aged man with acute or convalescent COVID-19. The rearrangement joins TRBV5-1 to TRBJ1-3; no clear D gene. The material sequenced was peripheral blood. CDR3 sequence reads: CASSIQWGAGNTIYF. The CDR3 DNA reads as TGCGCCAGCAGCATACAGTGGGGAGCTGGAAACACCATATATTTT.